These 27 T cell receptor beta chains came from one sample sequenced in a study of graft-versus-host responses after intestinal transplantation. Using immunoSEQ multiplex PCR, the repertoire was profiled, and TCRdb retains in-frame clones only, with some absent. Of roughly 75,000 clones in the sample, roughly nine tenths were seen once. What these receptors recognize is not known. The starting material was unstimulated CD4+ T cells sorted from spleen or lymph node cells, obtained before intestinal transplant. The receptors originated from a human donor who received an intestinal transplant.

The CDR3 DNA is TGTGCCAGTAGCCCTGTTTTGCAGGGTACCTTCTATGGCTACACCTTC. This sequence encodes CASSPVLQGTFYGYTF. The chain couples TRBV19 to TRBJ1-2; D is possibly TRBD1 (5 bases). The germline V gene encodes CDR1 LNHDA and CDR2 SQIVND (reference sequence). The length of the CDR3 is 16 residues. V gave up 6 bases and J gave up 4 bases, with 21 bases separating them.

J is TRBJ2-5 and V is TRBV7-2, with D unclear. The germline gives CDR1 SGHTA, CDR2 FQGNSA. Trimming cost V 4 bases and J 3 bases, with 9 bases left between them. This CDR3 has 13 amino acids. CDR3 sequence (DNA): TGTGCCAGCAGCTACGGTCGGGAAGAGACCCAGTACTTC. Its translation: CASSYGREETQYF.

This sequence joins TRBV10-3 and TRBJ2-7; possibly TRBD2 for D (6 bases). Per germline, CDR1 ENHRY and CDR2 SYGVKD. This CDR3 has 15 residues. With 2 bases removed from V and 0 bases from J, the gap between germline ends came to 11 bases. In DNA form, the CDR3 reads TGTGCCATCAGTGAGGGGACTCTAAGCTCCTACGAGCAGTACTTC. This sequence encodes CAISEGTLSSYEQYF.

The gene calls are TRBV27 and TRBJ1-1; D unresolved. CDR3 length: 16 residues. The V gene's germline CDR1 is MNHEY and CDR2 SMNVEV (reference sequence). Trimming removed 3 bases at V and 3 bases at J, with 17 bases between. Here the CDR3 reads CASSFSLGSRDTEAFF. CDR3 in DNA: TGTGCCAGCAGTTTTTCCCTCGGATCTCGGGACACTGAAGCTTTCTTT.

The chain recombines TRBV7-8 with TRBJ1-2; the D gene is possibly TRBD1 (6 bases). The CDR3 sequence is 13 residues long. Germline lookup yields CDR1 SGHVS and CDR2 FQNEAQ. Trimming pared 5 bases from V and 2 bases from J, leaving 9 bases between. CDR3 loop: CASSVDRNYGYTF. The CDR3 region has the DNA TGTGCCAGCAGCGTCGACAGGAACTATGGCTACACCTTC.

The rearrangement joins TRBV28 to TRBJ1-6; D not certain. Germline-derived CDR1 and CDR2 are MDHEN and SYDVKM. The CDR3 runs to 16 residues. Trimming left V 5 bases short and J 8 bases short, with 19 bases between. Here the CDR3 reads CASSTVFGRTYSPLHF. CDR3 sequence (DNA): TGTGCCAGCAGTACAGTTTTTGGGAGGACTTATTCACCCCTCCACTTT.

This clone appeared once. V and J are TRBV6-5 and TRBJ2-5; a possible D gene is TRBD1 (6 bases). The J call may not be correct, given that the DNA end is closer to TRBJ2-7. The CDR3 consists of 13 residues. The germline V gene encodes CDR1 MNHEY and CDR2 SVGAGI. The CDR3 spells CASRLGGAHEQYF. CDR3 DNA sequence: TGTGCCAGCAGGTTAGGGGGTGCCCACGAGCAGTACTTC.

The CDR3 loop is CASSLGPSNTEAFF. The CDR3 region has the DNA TGTGCCAGCAGCTTAGGTCCGTCTAACACTGAAGCTTTCTTT. V and J are TRBV7-2 and TRBJ1-1; no clear D. The CDR3 consists of 14 residues. Trimming took 1 base from V and 2 from J, leaving 8 bases between them. Germline CDR1 reads SGHTA; CDR2 reads FQGNSA.

This chain uses TRBV10-1 with TRBJ2-2, with 14 positions matching TRBD2. CDR1 and CDR2 (germline): WNHNN, SYGVQD (reference sequence). Trimming took 6 bases from V and 0 from J; bases not matched to a gene: 6. The CDR3 has 18 residues. DNA of the CDR3: TGCGCCAGCAGCCTGGGACTAGCGGGGGTCACGAACACCGGGGAGCTGTTTTTT. It is translated as CASSLGLAGVTNTGELFF.

The chain links TRBV7-2 to TRBJ2-1; 9 bases are shared with TRBD2. CDR1 is SGHTA, CDR2 FQGNSA, per germline. CDR3 length: 17 residues. J lost 4 bases, V lost 5 bases, and 12 bases had no gene match. The CDR3 loop reads CASSPRRLAGTYNEQFF. CDR3 DNA sequence: TGTGCCAGCAGCCCCCGCCGCCTAGCGGGGACATACAATGAGCAGTTCTTC.

V and J are TRBV27 and TRBJ2-7; perhaps TRBD2 as D (6 bases). Trimming shortened V by 6 bases and J by 0 bases, and 18 bases separated the two germline ends. This CDR3 spans 16 amino acids. Germline CDR1 and CDR2: MNHEY and SMNVEV (reference sequence). CDR3 protein: CASSLKAGPRSYEQYF. CDR3 nucleotides: TGTGCCAGCAGCCTGAAAGCGGGTCCCCGCTCCTACGAGCAGTACTTC.

The V gene is TRBV15, the J gene TRBJ1-4; 7 nucleotides agree with TRBD1. The CDR3 runs to 17 residues. With V trimmed by 1 base and J by 7 bases, 12 bases remained unmatched. CDR1 is LNHNV, CDR2 YYDKDF, per germline (reference sequence). The DNA for the CDR3 is TGTGCCACCAGCAGAGGAATACAGGGGATCTCCGGTGAAAAACTGTTTTTT. Protein sequence: CATSRGIQGISGEKLFF.

A note on this clone: Other DNA variants within this sample encode the same CDR3. The CDR3: CASSYSRGSGANVLTF. CDR3 sequence (DNA): TGTGCCAGCAGTTACTCCAGGGGGTCTGGGGCCAACGTCCTGACTTTC. The V call is TRBV6-6, the J call TRBJ2-6; 7 bases agree with TRBD1. Trimming at V came to 0 bases and at J to 1 base, leaving 0 bases not matched to a gene. Germline CDR1 is MNHNY and CDR2 is SVGAGI (reference sequence). CDR3 size: 16 residues.

J is TRBJ1-2 and V is TRBV2; 8 bases map to TRBD1. The CDR3 runs 13 residues. V shed 6 bases, J shed 7 bases, and the junction held 7 bases outside the gene matches. From germline, CDR1 is SNHLY and CDR2 FYNNEI. The CDR3 reads CASRDRGKSGYTF. The CDR3 DNA is TGTGCCAGCAGAGACAGGGGAAAGAGTGGCTACACCTTC.

This chain joins TRBV2 and TRBJ2-2, with 7 nucleotides matching TRBD1. The CDR3 covers 16 residues. Germline V gene data show CDR1 as SNHLY and CDR2 as FYNNEI. With V trimmed by 7 bases and J by 0 bases, 8 bases remained unmatched. CDR3 protein: CASNSATGTNTGELFF. The DNA for the CDR3 is TGTGCCAGCAACTCCGCGACAGGGACGAACACCGGGGAGCTGTTTTTT.

The J gene is TRBJ1-2, the V gene TRBV5-1; D is perhaps TRBD1 (5 bases). The V and J ends lost 4 bases and 3 bases respectively, with 10 bases between them. The germline V gene has CDR1 SGHRS and CDR2 YFSETQ. CDR3 length: 13 residues. The CDR3 reads CASSIGGDYGYTF. CDR3 coding DNA: TGCGCCAGCAGCATCGGGGGGGACTATGGCTACACCTTC.

The chain links TRBV2 to TRBJ1-3, with D unresolved. Trimming pared 8 bases from V and 4 bases from J, leaving 12 bases between. The germline CDR1 and CDR2 sequences are SNHLY and FYNNEI. The CDR3 runs to 13 residues. The CDR3 loop reads CASLRGPGNTIYF. The CDR3 nucleotides are TGTGCCAGCCTCCGTGGGCCAGGAAACACCATATATTTT.

The chain uses TRBV5-4 and TRBJ2-7; a possible D gene is TRBD1 (6 bases). Trimming removed 6 bases from V and 3 bases from J, with 10 bases in between. Germline V gene lookup returns CDR1 SGHNT and CDR2 YYREEE (reference sequence). The CDR3 has 12 residues. The CDR3: CASKRDNYEQYF. The CDR3 DNA reads TGTGCCAGCAAACGGGACAACTACGAGCAGTACTTC.

The V call is TRBV5-1, the J call TRBJ2-5, with 10 bases matching TRBD1. The DNA matches TRBJ2-7 better at its end, which makes the J call doubtful. The CDR3 contains 16 residues. Germline V gene sequence: CDR1 SGHRS, CDR2 YFSETQ. The CDR3 bases are TGCGCCAGCAGCTGGACAGGGGGTTCCAGCTCCTACGAGCAGTACTTC. It codes for CASSWTGGSSSYEQYF.

V gene TRBV7-2 combines with J gene TRBJ2-3; TRBD2 agrees at 10 bases. Trimming at V came to 6 bases and at J to 2 bases, leaving 8 bases not matched to a gene. Germline CDR1 reads SGHTA; CDR2 reads FQGNSA. This CDR3 contains 16 residues. The CDR3 DNA sequence: TGTGCCAGCAGTCTCCTACTAGCGGGGTACACAGATACGCAGTATTTT. It yields the protein CASSLLLAGYTDTQYF.

The genes are TRBV6-5 and TRBJ2-7, with D perhaps TRBD2 (5 bases). Germline values: CDR1 MNHEY, CDR2 SVGAGI. The CDR3 has 14 residues. Trimming took 0 bases from V and 5 from J, leaving 11 bases between them. The CDR3 coding sequence is TGTGCCAGCAGTTACTCGGGTCGGGATCACGAGCAGTACTTC. Protein: CASSYSGRDHEQYF.

The chain links TRBV13 to TRBJ2-3; 9 nucleotides match TRBD2. This CDR3 comprises 17 residues. The germline CDR1 and CDR2 sequences are PRHDT and FYEKMQ (reference sequence). The ends lost 5 bases at V and 6 bases at J; junction bases unmatched: 15. The chain's CDR3 is CASSQGGKGLATDTQYF. In DNA form, the CDR3 reads TGTGCCAGCAGCCAGGGGGGTAAGGGACTAGCCACGGATACGCAGTATTTT.

V usage is TRBV7-9 and J usage is TRBJ1-2, with TRBD1 matching over 10 bases. V trimming: 3 bases; J trimming: 2 bases; junction bases outside the gene matches: 6. The CDR3 contains 16 residues. Germline CDR1 and CDR2: SEHNR and FQNEAQ (reference sequence). This chain's CDR3 is CASSFVVGQGNYGYTF. CDR3 nucleotides: TGTGCCAGCAGCTTCGTGGTGGGACAGGGGAACTATGGCTACACCTTC.

This clone was counted a single time. The J gene is TRBJ2-5, the V gene TRBV6-6, with D possibly matching TRBD2 (6 bases). This CDR3 contains 16 residues. V was cut by 6 bases and J by 2 bases, with 19 bases left in between. Germline lookup yields CDR1 MNHNY and CDR2 SVGAGI (reference sequence). The CDR3 sequence is CASSLLGGSAQETQYF. The DNA for the CDR3 is TGTGCCAGCAGCTTATTGGGGGGTTCAGCACAAGAGACCCAGTACTTC.

The chain is built from TRBV4-2 and TRBJ1-2; no clear D gene. The CDR3 is 16 residues long. Trimming stripped 2 bases from V and 8 bases from J, with 21 bases between. Germline CDR1 LGHNA, CDR2 YNFKEQ. Here the CDR3 reads CASSQSPQTSLGGYTF. The CDR3 coding sequence is TGTGCCAGCAGCCAATCTCCTCAAACGTCGCTAGGCGGCTACACCTTC.

The chain recombines TRBV7-8 with TRBJ1-2, with a possible D match to TRBD1 (5 bases). The ends were cut back, 0 bases at V and 3 bases at J, with 8 bases in the middle. The CDR3 is 14 amino acids. Germline V gives CDR1 SGHVS, CDR2 FQNEAQ. This CDR3 reads CASSLAAGDYGYTF. CDR3 bases: TGTGCCAGCAGCTTAGCGGCGGGGGACTATGGCTACACCTTC. Looking up the rest from reference TRBV7-8 and TRBJ1-2 gives the full variable domain: GAGVSQSPRYKVAKRGQDVALRCDPISGHVSLFWYQQALGQGPEFLTYFQNEAQLDKSGLPSDRFFAERPEGSVSTLKIQRTQQEDSAVYLCASSLAAGDYGYTFGSGTRLTVV.

The rearrangement joins TRBV4-3 to TRBJ1-2; D might be TRBD1 (6 bases). Germline CDR1 is LGHNA and CDR2 is YSLEER. Trimming removed 1 base at V and 4 bases at J, with 16 bases between. This CDR3 spans 16 amino acids. CDR3 nucleotide sequence: TGCGCCAGCAGCCAAGTGCCAAGGGGGATTGGCTATGGCTACACCTTC. It yields the protein CASSQVPRGIGYGYTF.